This TCR beta chain derives from a study of monozygotic twins with inflammatory bowel disease (dated by TCRdb to between 2018 and 2021). About the full investigation: The complete study included around 30 monozygotic twin pairs: 19 IBD-discordant Danish pairs and nine German pairs, of which four were IBD-concordant and five were IBD-discordant. The search for disease-associated traits relied mainly on comparing, within discordant pairs, IBD patients with their genetically identical healthy co-twins. Each individual had, on average, about 151 000 unique TCRalpha sequences and 181 000 unique TCRbeta sequences available for analysis. What the authors observed across the whole study: Background noise and inter-individual variability may have been introduced into the repertoires by the differing immunosuppressive treatments among patients. IBD patients had lower TCRbeta repertoire diversity, measured by the inverse Simpson index, than their healthy co-twins. Compared with healthy twins, IBD patients had fewer clonotypes in common with other individuals, a difference most pronounced in patients showing signs of disease activity. Repertoire similarity did not differ between concordant and discordant twins, which could be due to limited statistical power. The results gave no support for a single strong signal or clonotype linked to IBD. Distinction between different T cell subtypes could not be achieved in the analysis.

Via the germline V gene (reference sequence), CDR1 is MNHEY and CDR2 SMNVEV. From the cysteine through the phenylalanine, the CDR3 covers 14 amino acids. The record lacks a DNA sequence. As for this clonotype: The specificity of this receptor is unknown.

From each donor, an approximately 2.5 ml peripheral blood sample was collected into PAXgene tubes and kept at -80 degrees C. Total RNA was isolated from whole blood with the PAXgene blood miRNA kit on an automated QIAcube, without T cell sorting. Peripheral blood from monozygotic twin pairs who were concordant or discordant for inflammatory bowel disease underwent deep TCRalpha and TCRbeta repertoire profiling using unique molecular barcoding. For every twin pair, smoking habits were documented, and each individual was categorised as a current, former or never smoker. Preparation of the library involved 5' RACE. For each TCR library, around 3,800 ng of total RNA was used. cDNA was synthesized with SMARTScribe reverse transcriptase in eight separate reactions per sample. During cDNA synthesis, template switching introduced unique molecular identifiers that contained a 6-nucleotide sample barcode. Amplification of TCRalpha and TCRbeta cDNA involved two nested PCRs of approximately 16 and 10 cycles, and each PCR was followed by bead purification. Before amplification, the cDNA was both treated with uracil DNA-glycosylase and purified with the QIAquick PCR purification kit. The second PCR added Illumina TruSeq-compatible adapters along with sample-specific barcodes. TapeStation and Qubit were used to check library quality and concentration, and 5 ng of each library went into the pool. Pooled libraries were sequenced on an Illumina HiSeq2500 single-index Rapid Run with 2 x 100 bp reads and custom sequencing primers. Per the authors' processing: UMI-based consensus assembly with MiGEC version 1.2.6 was used to correct PCR and sequencing errors. MiXCR version 2.1.1 was used to carry out V(D)J alignment, clonotype assembly and CDR3 extraction. To normalise gene usage, clonotype sharing and MAIT/NKT TCR abundance, the top 1000, 10 000 and 20 000 clonotypes in each sample were analysed. After downsampling to 27 000 UMIs, diversity was calculated as the inverse Simpson index using the vegan R package. Paired Mann-Whitney U tests were applied to discordant twin pairs, with Benjamini-Hochberg correction for multiple testing. Each entry corresponds to one CDR3 protein sequence from reads that TCRdb reprocessed, and DNA is not given. The V and J calls were not made by the authors but by TCRdb's processing. The sample has around 450,000 distinct CDR3 sequences on record. About 2.3% of the sample is held by the ten biggest clonotypes.

This TCR derives from a human donor with ulcerative colitis or Crohn's disease, or a healthy co-twin of an affected twin (not recorded which). Sequencing used blood. The chain uses TRBV27 and TRBJ1-5. This receptor has the CDR3 CASSLFPTFQPQHF.